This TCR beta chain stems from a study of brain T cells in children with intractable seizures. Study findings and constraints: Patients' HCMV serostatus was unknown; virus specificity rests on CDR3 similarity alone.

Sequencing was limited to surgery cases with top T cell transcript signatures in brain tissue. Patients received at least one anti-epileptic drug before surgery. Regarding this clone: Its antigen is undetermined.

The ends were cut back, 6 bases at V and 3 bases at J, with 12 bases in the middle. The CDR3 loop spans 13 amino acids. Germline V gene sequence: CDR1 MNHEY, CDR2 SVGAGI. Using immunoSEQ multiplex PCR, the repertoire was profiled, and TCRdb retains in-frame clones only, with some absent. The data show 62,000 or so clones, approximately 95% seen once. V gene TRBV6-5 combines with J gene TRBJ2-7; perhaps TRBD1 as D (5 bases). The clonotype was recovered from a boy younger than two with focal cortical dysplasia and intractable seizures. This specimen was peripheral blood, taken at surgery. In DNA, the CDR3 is TGTGCCAGCAGGATGGACACACACTACGAGCAGTACTTC. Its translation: CASRMDTHYEQYF.